These T cell receptor beta chains were read from a single sample in a study of response to subunit inactivated influenza vaccine. TCRdb reprocessed the RT-PCR reads via MiXCR and lists one record per CDR3 protein. The repertoire holds around 750,000 distinct CDR3 sequences, with approximately 22% as singletons. Source: PBMCs from blood, taken less than 6 days after vaccination. These TCRs come from a man between 45 and 60 years old who received an inactivated influenza vaccine. Each CDR3 is given with its conserved first and last residue. Fields, in order: CDR3 length, V gene, J gene, CDR3 protein.

>15|TRBV27|TRBJ2-7
CASSARDRGAYEQYF
>17|TRBV12-3/TRBV12-4|TRBJ2-7
CASSWGGGQGLEYEQYF
>15|TRBV7-2|TRBJ2-3
CASKRGLQSTDTQYF
>13|TRBV7-3|TRBJ2-1
CASSLRQGNEQFF
>15|TRBV4-1|TRBJ2-5
CASSTNPLSQETQYF
>13|TRBV28|TRBJ2-7
CASSLSRAYEQYF
>18|TRBV11-1|TRBJ2-2
CASSYGTGSVINTGELFF
>13|TRBV29-1|TRBJ2-2
CSVVRQFTGELFF
>15|TRBV10-3|TRBJ2-5
CAISAGRAGQETQYF
>14|TRBV20-1|TRBJ2-1
CSARTGPTLNEQFF
>14|TRBV20-1|TRBJ2-7
CSAEPGPTFGEQYF
>18|TRBV5-1|TRBJ2-4
CASSLSVSAGLAKNIQYF
>17|TRBV6-1|TRBJ2-3
CASSEVGTGGLYDTQYF
>16|TRBV6-5|TRBJ1-1
CASSYLPGRPNTEAFF
>10|TRBV6-1|TRBJ1-2
CATADLGYTF
>14|TRBV7-8|TRBJ1-2
CASSLGSSNYGYTF
>17|TRBV20-1|TRBJ2-1
CSARDRLAGLSYNEQFF
>14|TRBV6-1|TRBJ2-7
CASSPGRGGYEQYF
>14|TRBV20-1|TRBJ2-4
CSARDAGVTDIQYF
>10|TRBV20-1|TRBJ2-1
CSAHKAEQFF
>15|TRBV6-2/TRBV6-3|TRBJ2-7
CASSYGGPLRDEQYF
>14|TRBV12-3/TRBV12-4|TRBJ1-5
CASSNRDSNQPQHF
>15|TRBV5-1|TRBJ2-3
CASSVRDSGTDTQYF
>14|TRBV6-5|TRBJ2-2
CASTYSGGTGELFF
>13|TRBV6-2/TRBV6-3|TRBJ2-5
CASTGRAGGTQYF
>14|TRBV28|TRBJ1-5
CASRGTGGNQPQHF
>13|TRBV6-2/TRBV6-3|TRBJ2-7
CASSQTTPYEQYF
>14|TRBV20-1|TRBJ2-3
CSATSGGSGDTQYF
>11|TRBV20-1|TRBJ1-5
CSAPIDTAQHF
>15|TRBV9|TRBJ2-5
CASSVRGLVRETQYF
>16|TRBV5-5|TRBJ2-2
CASSLVFTFNTGELFF
>18|TRBV28|TRBJ2-3
CASSSPGTGAISTDTQYF